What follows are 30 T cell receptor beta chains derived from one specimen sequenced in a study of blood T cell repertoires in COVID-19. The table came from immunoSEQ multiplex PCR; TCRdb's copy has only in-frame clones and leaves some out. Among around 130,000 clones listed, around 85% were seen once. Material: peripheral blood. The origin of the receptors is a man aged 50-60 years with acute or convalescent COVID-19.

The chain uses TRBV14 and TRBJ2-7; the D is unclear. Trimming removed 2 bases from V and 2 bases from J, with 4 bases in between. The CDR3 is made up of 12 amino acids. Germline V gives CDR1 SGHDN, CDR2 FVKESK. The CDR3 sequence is CASSQNTYEQYF. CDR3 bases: TGTGCCAGCAGCCAAAATACCTACGAGCAGTACTTC.

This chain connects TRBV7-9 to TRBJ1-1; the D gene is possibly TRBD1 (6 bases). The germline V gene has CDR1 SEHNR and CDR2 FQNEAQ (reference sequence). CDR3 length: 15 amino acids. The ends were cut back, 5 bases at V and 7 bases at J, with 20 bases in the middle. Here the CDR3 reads CASSVIREGTLEAFF. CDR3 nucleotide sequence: TGTGCCAGCAGCGTTATTAGGGAGGGGACACTTGAAGCTTTCTTT.

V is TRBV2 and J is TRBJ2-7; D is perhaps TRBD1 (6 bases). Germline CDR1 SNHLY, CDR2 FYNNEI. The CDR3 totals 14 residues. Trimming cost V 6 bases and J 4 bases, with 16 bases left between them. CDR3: CASSRTAQTYEQYF. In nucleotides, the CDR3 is TGTGCCAGCAGCAGGACAGCACAAACTTACGAGCAGTACTTC.

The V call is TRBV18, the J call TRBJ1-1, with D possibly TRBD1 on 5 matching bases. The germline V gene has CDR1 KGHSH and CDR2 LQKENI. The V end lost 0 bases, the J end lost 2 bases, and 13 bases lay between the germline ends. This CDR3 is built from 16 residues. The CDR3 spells CASSPPGIDSNTEAFF. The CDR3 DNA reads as TGTGCCAGCTCACCACCGGGGATTGACAGTAACACTGAAGCTTTCTTT.

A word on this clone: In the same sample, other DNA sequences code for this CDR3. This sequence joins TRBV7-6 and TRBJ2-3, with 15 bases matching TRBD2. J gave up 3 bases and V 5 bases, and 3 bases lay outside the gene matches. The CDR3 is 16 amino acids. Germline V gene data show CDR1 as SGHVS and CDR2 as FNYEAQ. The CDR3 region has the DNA TGTGCCAGCAGCCCGGGACTAGCGGGAGGTACAGATACGCAGTATTTT. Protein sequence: CASSPGLAGGTDTQYF. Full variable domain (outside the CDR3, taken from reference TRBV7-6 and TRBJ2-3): GAGVSQSPRYKVTKRGQDVALRCDPISGHVSLYWYRQALGQGPEFLTYFNYEAQQDKSGLPNDRFSAERPEGSISTLTIQRTEQRDSAMYRCASSPGLAGGTDTQYFGPGTRLTVL.

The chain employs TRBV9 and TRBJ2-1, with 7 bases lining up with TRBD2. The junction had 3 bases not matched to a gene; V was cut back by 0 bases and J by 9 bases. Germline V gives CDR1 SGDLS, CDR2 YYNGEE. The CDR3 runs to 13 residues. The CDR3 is CASSVGPSGEQFF. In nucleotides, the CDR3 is TGTGCCAGCAGCGTAGGACCTAGCGGTGAGCAGTTCTTC.

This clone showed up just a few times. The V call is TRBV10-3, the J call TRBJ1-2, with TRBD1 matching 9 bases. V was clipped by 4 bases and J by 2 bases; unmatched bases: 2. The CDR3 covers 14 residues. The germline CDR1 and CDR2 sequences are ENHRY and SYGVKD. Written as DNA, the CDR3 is TGTGCCATCAGTGCGACAGGGGGAAACTATGGCTACACCTTC. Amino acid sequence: CAISATGGNYGYTF.

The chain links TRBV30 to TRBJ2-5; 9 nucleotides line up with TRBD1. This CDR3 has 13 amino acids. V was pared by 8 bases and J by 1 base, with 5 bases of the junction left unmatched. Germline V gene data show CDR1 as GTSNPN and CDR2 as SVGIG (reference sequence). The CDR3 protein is CARAGQGQETQYF. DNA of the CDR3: TGTGCCCGCGCGGGACAGGGCCAAGAGACCCAGTACTTC.

In DNA form, the CDR3 reads TGTGCCAGCAGCGTAGACAGTTCCCTATATGGCTACACCTTC. This codes for CASSVDSSLYGYTF. V and J are TRBV9 and TRBJ1-2; D is unclear. CDR1 and CDR2 from the germline V gene are SGDLS and YYNGEE. The CDR3 is made up of 14 amino acids. V lost 0 bases to trimming and J lost 5 bases, with 11 bases between them.

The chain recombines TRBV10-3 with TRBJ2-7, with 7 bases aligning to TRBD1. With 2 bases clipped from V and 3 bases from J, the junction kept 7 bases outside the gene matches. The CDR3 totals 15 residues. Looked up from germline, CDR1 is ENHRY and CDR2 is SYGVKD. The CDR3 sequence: CAISETGAHYYEQYF. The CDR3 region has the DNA TGTGCCATCAGTGAGACAGGGGCCCACTACTACGAGCAGTACTTC.

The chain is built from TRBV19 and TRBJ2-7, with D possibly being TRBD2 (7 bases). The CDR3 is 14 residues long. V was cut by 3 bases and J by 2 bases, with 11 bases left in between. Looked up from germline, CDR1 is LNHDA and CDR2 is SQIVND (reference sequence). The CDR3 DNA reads TGTGCCAGTAGTATGAGGGGGGGTACCTACGAGCAGTACTTC. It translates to CASSMRGGTYEQYF.

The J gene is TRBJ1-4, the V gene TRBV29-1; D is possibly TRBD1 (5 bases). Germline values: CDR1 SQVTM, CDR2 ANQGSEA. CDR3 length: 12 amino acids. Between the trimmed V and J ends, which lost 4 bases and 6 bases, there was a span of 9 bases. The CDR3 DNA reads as TGCAGCGTTGCGATCAGGGATGAAAAACTGTTTTTT. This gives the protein CSVAIRDEKLFF.

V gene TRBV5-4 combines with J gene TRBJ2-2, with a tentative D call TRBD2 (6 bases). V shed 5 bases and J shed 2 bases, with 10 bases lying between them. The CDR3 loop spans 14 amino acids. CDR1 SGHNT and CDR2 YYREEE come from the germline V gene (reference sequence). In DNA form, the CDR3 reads TGTGCCAGCAGGCTCGGGACTAACACCGGGGAGCTGTTTTTT. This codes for CASRLGTNTGELFF.

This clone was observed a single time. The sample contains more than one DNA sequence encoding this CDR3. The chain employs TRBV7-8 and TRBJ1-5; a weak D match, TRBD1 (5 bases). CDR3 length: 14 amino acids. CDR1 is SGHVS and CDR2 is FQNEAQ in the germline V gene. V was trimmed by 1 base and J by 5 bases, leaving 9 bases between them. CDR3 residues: CASSLGQGDQPQHF. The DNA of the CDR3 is TGTGCCAGCAGCTTAGGCCAGGGTGATCAGCCCCAGCATTTT.

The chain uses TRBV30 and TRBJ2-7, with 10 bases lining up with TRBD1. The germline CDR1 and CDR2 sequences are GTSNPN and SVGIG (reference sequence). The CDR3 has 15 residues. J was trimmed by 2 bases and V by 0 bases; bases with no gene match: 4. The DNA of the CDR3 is TGTGCCTGGAGTGTGAAAGGGACAGGGGCCTACGAGCAGTACTTC. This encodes CAWSVKGTGAYEQYF.

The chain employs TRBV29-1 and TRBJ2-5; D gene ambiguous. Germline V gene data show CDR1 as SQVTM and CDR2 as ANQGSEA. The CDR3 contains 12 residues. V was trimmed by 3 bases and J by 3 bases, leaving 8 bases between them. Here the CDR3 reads CSVDLPKETQYF. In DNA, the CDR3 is TGCAGCGTTGACCTACCTAAAGAGACCCAGTACTTC.

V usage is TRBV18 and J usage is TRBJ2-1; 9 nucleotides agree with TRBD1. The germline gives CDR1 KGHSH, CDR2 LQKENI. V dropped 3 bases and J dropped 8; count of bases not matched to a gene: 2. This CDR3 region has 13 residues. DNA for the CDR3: TGTGCCAGCTCACCGGGACAGGGCCATGAGCAGTTCTTC. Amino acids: CASSPGQGHEQFF.

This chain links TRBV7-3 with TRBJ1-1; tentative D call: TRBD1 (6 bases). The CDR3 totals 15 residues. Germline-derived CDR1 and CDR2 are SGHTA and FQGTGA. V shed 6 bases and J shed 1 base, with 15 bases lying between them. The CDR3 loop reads CASRSSGAQNTEAFF. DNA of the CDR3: TGTGCCAGCAGATCATCAGGGGCACAGAACACTGAAGCTTTCTTT.

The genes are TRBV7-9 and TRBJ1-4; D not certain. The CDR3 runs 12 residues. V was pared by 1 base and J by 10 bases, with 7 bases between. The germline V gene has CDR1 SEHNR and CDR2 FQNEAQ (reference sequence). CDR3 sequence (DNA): TGTGCCAGCAGCTTAGGGGGAGGAAAACTGTTTTTT. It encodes CASSLGGGKLFF.

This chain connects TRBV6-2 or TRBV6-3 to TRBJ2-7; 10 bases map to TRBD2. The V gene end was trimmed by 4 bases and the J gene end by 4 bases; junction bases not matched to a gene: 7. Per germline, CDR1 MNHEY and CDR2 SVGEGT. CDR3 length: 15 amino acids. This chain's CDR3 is CASSSPAGGYYEQYF. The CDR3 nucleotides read TGTGCCAGCAGTTCCCCAGCGGGAGGGTATTACGAGCAGTACTTC.

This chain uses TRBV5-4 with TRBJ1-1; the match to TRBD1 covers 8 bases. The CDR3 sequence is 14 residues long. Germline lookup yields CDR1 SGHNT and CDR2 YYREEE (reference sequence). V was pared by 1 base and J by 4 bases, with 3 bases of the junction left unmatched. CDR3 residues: CASSLTTGGTEAFF. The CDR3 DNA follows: TGTGCCAGCAGCTTGACTACAGGGGGCACTGAAGCTTTCTTT.

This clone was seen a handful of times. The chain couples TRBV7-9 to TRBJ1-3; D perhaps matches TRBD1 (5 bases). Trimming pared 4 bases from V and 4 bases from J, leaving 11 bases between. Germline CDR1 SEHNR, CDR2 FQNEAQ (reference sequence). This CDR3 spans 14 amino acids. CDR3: CASSWQGRGNTIYF. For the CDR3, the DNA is TGTGCCAGCAGCTGGCAGGGTCGGGGAAACACCATATATTTT.

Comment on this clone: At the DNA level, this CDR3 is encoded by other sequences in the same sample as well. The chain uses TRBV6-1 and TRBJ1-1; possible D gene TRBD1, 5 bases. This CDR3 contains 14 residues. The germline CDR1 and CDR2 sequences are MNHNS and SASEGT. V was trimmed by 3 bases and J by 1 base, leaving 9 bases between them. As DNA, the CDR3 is TGTGCCAGCAGTGAGAACAGGAGGAACACTGAAGCTTTCTTT. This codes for CASSENRRNTEAFF.

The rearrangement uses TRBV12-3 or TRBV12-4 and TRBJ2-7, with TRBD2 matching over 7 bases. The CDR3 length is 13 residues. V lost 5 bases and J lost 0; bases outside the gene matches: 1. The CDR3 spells CASSGGSSYEQYF. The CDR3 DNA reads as TGTGCCAGCAGTGGCGGGAGCTCCTACGAGCAGTACTTC.

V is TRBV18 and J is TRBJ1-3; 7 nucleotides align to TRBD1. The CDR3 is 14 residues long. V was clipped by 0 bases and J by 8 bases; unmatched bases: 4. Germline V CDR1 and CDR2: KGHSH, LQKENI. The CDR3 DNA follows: TGTGCCAGCTCACCACCTACAGGGGCGCACACCATATATTTT. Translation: CASSPPTGAHTIYF. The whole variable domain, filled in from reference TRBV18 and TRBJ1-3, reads NAGVMQNPRHLVRRRGQEARLRCSPMKGHSHVYWYRQLPEEGLKFMVYLQKENIIDESGMPKERFSAEFPKEGPSILRIQQVVRGDSAAYFCASSPPTGAHTIYFGEGSWLTVV.

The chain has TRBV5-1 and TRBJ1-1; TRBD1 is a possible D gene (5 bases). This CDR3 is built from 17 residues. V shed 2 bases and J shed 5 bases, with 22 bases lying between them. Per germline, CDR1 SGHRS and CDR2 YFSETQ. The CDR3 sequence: CASSFEPVLRGWTEAFF. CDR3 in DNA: TGCGCCAGCAGCTTCGAACCAGTTTTAAGGGGATGGACTGAAGCTTTCTTT.

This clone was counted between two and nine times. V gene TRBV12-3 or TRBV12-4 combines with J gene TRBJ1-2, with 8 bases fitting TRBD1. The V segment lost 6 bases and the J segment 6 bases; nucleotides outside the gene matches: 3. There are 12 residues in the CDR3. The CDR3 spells CASSRQGHGYTF. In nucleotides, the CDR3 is TGTGCCAGCAGCCGACAGGGGCATGGCTACACCTTC.

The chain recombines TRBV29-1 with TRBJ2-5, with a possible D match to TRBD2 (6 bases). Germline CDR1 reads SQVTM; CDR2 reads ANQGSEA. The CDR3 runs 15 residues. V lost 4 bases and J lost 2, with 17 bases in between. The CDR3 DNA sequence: TGCAGCGTTGGGGCGGGGAGTCTCCAACAAGAGACCCAGTACTTC. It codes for CSVGAGSLQQETQYF. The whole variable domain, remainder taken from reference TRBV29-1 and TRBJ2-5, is SAVISQKPSRDICQRGTSLTIQCQVDSQVTMMFWYRQQPGQSLTLIATANQGSEATYESGFVIDKFPISRPNLTFSTLTVSNMSPEDSSIYLCSVGAGSLQQETQYFGPGTRLLVL.

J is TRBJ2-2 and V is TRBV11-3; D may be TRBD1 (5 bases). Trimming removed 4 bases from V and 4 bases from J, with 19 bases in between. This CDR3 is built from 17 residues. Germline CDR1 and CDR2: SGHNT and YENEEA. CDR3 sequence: CASSSYVLGDLTGELFF. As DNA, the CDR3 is TGTGCCAGCAGCTCTTATGTTTTAGGGGATCTCACCGGGGAGCTGTTTTTT. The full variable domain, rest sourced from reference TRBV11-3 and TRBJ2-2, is EAGVVQSPRYKIIEKKQPVAFWCNPISGHNTLYWYLQNLGQGPELLIRYENEEAVDDSQLPKDRFSAERLKGVDSTLKIQPAELGDSAVYLCASSSYVLGDLTGELFFGEGSRLTVL.

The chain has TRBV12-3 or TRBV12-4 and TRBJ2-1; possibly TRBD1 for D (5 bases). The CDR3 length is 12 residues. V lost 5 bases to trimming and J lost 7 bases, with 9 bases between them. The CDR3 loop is CASSTGRNEQFF. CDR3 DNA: TGTGCCAGCAGTACAGGAAGGAATGAGCAGTTCTTC.